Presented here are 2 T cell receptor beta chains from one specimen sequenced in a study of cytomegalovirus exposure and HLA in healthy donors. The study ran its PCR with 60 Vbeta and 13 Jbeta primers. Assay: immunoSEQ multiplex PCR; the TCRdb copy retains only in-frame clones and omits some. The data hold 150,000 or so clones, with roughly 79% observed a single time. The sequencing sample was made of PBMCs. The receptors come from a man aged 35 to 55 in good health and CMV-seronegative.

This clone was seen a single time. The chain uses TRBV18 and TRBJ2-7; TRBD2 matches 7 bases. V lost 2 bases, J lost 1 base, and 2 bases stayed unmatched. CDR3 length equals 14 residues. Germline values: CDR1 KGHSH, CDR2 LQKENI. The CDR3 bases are TGTGCCAGCTCACCAGGGAGGGCATCCTACGAGCAGTACTTC. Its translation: CASSPGRASYEQYF.

The CDR3 DNA is TGTGCCAGCAGCCCTCCGGGACTAGCGACCAATGAGCAGTTCTTC. This encodes CASSPPGLATNEQFF. The chain is built from TRBV9 and TRBJ2-1; 10 bases line up with TRBD2. The V and J ends lost 4 bases and 6 bases, in that order; junction bases with no gene match: 7. This CDR3 contains 15 residues. The germline CDR1 and CDR2 sequences are SGDLS and YYNGEE. Complete variable domain (other parts from reference TRBV9 and TRBJ2-1): DSGVTQTPKHLITATGQRVTLRCSPRSGDLSVYWYQQSLDQGLQFLIQYYNGEERAKGNILERFSAQQFPDLHSELNLSSLELGDSALYFCASSPPGLATNEQFFGPGTRLTVL.